These 16 T cell receptor beta chains share one sample of origin, sequenced in a study of blood T cell repertoires in COVID-19. Method: immunoSEQ multiplex PCR; TCRdb's copy keeps in-frame clones and lacks some. The sample lists 250,000 to 400,000 clones; approximately 87% were seen once. The sequenced material came from peripheral blood. These TCRs come from a woman aged 25 to 39 with COVID-19, enrolled during active disease.

V is TRBV11-2 and J is TRBJ2-7; weak D call: TRBD1 (6 bases). Trimming removed 0 bases at V and 3 bases at J, with 15 bases between. Per germline, CDR1 SGHAT and CDR2 FQNNGV. The CDR3 loop spans 16 amino acids. This CDR3 reads CASSLDEFIQGYEQYF. The CDR3 DNA is TGTGCCAGCAGCTTAGATGAGTTTATACAGGGCTACGAGCAGTACTTC.

This clone was detected only once. V and J are TRBV6-5 and TRBJ2-7, with 9 bases matching TRBD2. V lost 4 bases to trimming and J lost 0 bases; unmatched junction nucleotides: 4. Germline assignment: CDR1 MNHEY and CDR2 SVGAGI. The CDR3 extends over 15 amino acids. In DNA form, the CDR3 reads TGTGCCAGCAGTTCTAGCGGGAAAAGCTCCTACGAGCAGTACTTC. As protein: CASSSSGKSSYEQYF.

This chain connects TRBV5-1 to TRBJ2-7, with 14 bases identical to TRBD2. This CDR3 spans 19 amino acids. Losses at the gene ends were 0 bases for V and 0 bases for J; bases not matched to a gene: 8. The V gene's germline CDR1 is SGHRS and CDR2 YFSETQ. CDR3 sequence reads: CASSLDLVGTSGSSYEQYF. CDR3 sequence (DNA): TGCGCCAGCAGCTTGGACCTAGTTGGGACTAGCGGGAGCTCCTACGAGCAGTACTTC.

The gene calls are TRBV6-5 and TRBJ1-1; D is unresolved. This CDR3 is 14 amino acids long. Germline values: CDR1 MNHEY, CDR2 SVGAGI. V lost 6 bases and J lost 2, with 13 bases in between. CDR3 sequence (DNA): TGTGCCAGCAGCCTACAGAACCTAAACACTGAAGCTTTCTTT. It specifies CASSLQNLNTEAFF.

The chain uses TRBV5-1 and TRBJ1-2, with 12 bases lining up with TRBD1. V was clipped by 4 bases and J by 8 bases; unmatched bases: 12. The germline V gene encodes CDR1 SGHRS and CDR2 YFSETQ. The CDR3 length is 16 residues. The CDR3 DNA is TGCGCCAGCAGCGGGGACAGGGGGCTCGGGCCGCGCGGCTACACCTTC. Amino acids: CASSGDRGLGPRGYTF.

Note on this clone: Additional DNA sequences in this sample encode the identical CDR3. The chain has TRBV5-1 and TRBJ1-1, with no clear D. The germline gives CDR1 SGHRS, CDR2 YFSETQ. V dropped 0 bases and J dropped 0 bases, with 6 bases sitting between them. The CDR3 sequence is 14 residues long. The CDR3 sequence is CASSLEGVNTEAFF. The DNA of the CDR3 is TGCGCCAGCAGCTTGGAGGGAGTGAACACTGAAGCTTTCTTT.

V is TRBV7-2 and J is TRBJ1-3; maybe TRBD1 (5 bases). The CDR3 runs to 15 residues. Germline loops: CDR1 SGHTA, CDR2 FQGNSA. Between the trimmed V and J ends, which lost 0 bases and 1 base, there was a span of 7 bases. As DNA, the CDR3 is TGTGCCAGCAGCTTAGCGCAGGGATCTGGAAACACCATATATTTT. This codes for CASSLAQGSGNTIYF. Combining the CDR3 with reference TRBV7-2 and TRBJ1-3 gives the whole variable domain GAGVSQSPSNKVTEKGKDVELRCDPISGHTALYWYRQSLGQGLEFLIYFQGNSAPDKSGLPSDRFSAERTGGSVSTLTIQRTQQEDSAVYLCASSLAQGSGNTIYFGEGSWLTVV.

This clone has a single count. J is TRBJ1-6 and V is TRBV5-4; the match to TRBD1 covers 7 bases. The V gene's germline CDR1 is SGHNT and CDR2 YYREEE (reference sequence). The CDR3 consists of 14 residues. V gave up 4 bases and J gave up 10 bases; unmatched junction bases: 8. The CDR3 DNA follows: TGTGCCAGCAGCAACGACAGGGTAGAGTCACCCCTCCACTTT. It codes for CASSNDRVESPLHF.

The chain joins TRBV11-2 to TRBJ2-1; TRBD2 might be the D (6 bases). Per germline, CDR1 SGHAT and CDR2 FQNNGV. Trimming pared 4 bases from V and 5 bases from J, leaving 12 bases between. This CDR3 comprises 14 residues. CDR3 region: CASSSTRTNNEQFF. For the CDR3, the DNA is TGTGCCAGCAGCTCAACACGGACTAACAATGAGCAGTTCTTC.

The J gene is TRBJ1-5, the V gene TRBV3-1 (or the pseudogene TRBV3-2); D perhaps matches TRBD1 (6 bases). Trimming shortened V by 0 bases and J by 8 bases, and 11 bases separated the two germline ends. The germline V gene has CDR1 LGHDT and CDR2 YNNKEL (reference sequence). The CDR3 spans 14 residues. The CDR3 is CASSQDTGREPQHF. CDR3 bases: TGTGCCAGCAGCCAAGACACAGGGCGTGAGCCCCAGCATTTT.

J is TRBJ1-1 and V is TRBV28; D is uncertain. Germline CDR1 and CDR2: MDHEN and SYDVKM. V lost 7 bases and J lost 0, with 9 bases in between. CDR3 size: 13 residues. The CDR3 here is CASKGGLNTEAFF. CDR3 sequence (DNA): TGTGCCAGCAAGGGAGGCCTGAACACTGAAGCTTTCTTT.

The sample holds a few counts of this clone. V gene TRBV5-1 combines with J gene TRBJ1-1; tentative D call: TRBD1 (5 bases). V dropped 4 bases and J dropped 1 base, with 14 bases sitting between them. The CDR3 has 15 residues. Germline CDR1 SGHRS, CDR2 YFSETQ. The CDR3: CASSLEPDRNTEAFF. CDR3 nucleotides: TGCGCCAGCAGCCTGGAGCCAGACAGGAACACTGAAGCTTTCTTT. Together with reference TRBV5-1 and TRBJ1-1, the CDR3 gives the full variable domain: KAGVTQTPRYLIKTRGQQVTLSCSPISGHRSVSWYQQTPGQGLQFLFEYFSETQRNKGNFPGRFSGRQFSNSRSEMNVSTLELGDSALYLCASSLEPDRNTEAFFGQGTRLTVV.

The chain uses TRBV3-1 (or the pseudogene TRBV3-2) and TRBJ2-7; 11 bases map to TRBD2. V gave up 7 bases and J gave up 2 bases; unmatched junction bases: 7. In germline, CDR1 is LGHDT, CDR2 YNNKEL (reference sequence). The CDR3 totals 15 residues. CDR3 in amino acids: CASKLGTSGAYEQYF. CDR3 nucleotide sequence: TGTGCCAGCAAACTAGGGACTAGCGGAGCCTACGAGCAGTACTTC.

This sequence joins TRBV19 and TRBJ1-2; 7 nucleotides match TRBD1. The CDR3 covers 17 residues. V trimming: 3 bases; J trimming: 5 bases; junction bases outside the gene matches: 15. Germline V gene sequence: CDR1 LNHDA, CDR2 SQIVND (reference sequence). CDR3 in DNA: TGTGCCAGTAGTATCTCCGGACAGGATGGGGGATTTTATGGCTACACCTTC. This translates into CASSISGQDGGFYGYTF.

This chain uses TRBV19 with TRBJ2-2; D might be TRBD1 (6 bases). This CDR3 comprises 14 residues. Germline CDR1 LNHDA, CDR2 SQIVND (reference sequence). Trimming took off 7 bases at V and 0 bases at J, with 9 bases between the two ends. The CDR3 coding sequence is TGTGCCAGTATTGGGACATCGAACACCGGGGAGCTGTTTTTT. Translating gives CASIGTSNTGELFF.

This rearrangement joins TRBV3-1 (or the pseudogene TRBV3-2) to TRBJ2-7; 8 bases are shared with TRBD1. This CDR3 is 15 amino acids long. Unmatched junction bases numbered 6, after V lost 3 bases and J lost 2 bases. Germline V gives CDR1 LGHDT, CDR2 YNNKEL (reference sequence). The CDR3 protein is CASSQTGDATYEQYF. The CDR3 DNA follows: TGTGCCAGCAGCCAGACAGGGGACGCTACCTACGAGCAGTACTTC.